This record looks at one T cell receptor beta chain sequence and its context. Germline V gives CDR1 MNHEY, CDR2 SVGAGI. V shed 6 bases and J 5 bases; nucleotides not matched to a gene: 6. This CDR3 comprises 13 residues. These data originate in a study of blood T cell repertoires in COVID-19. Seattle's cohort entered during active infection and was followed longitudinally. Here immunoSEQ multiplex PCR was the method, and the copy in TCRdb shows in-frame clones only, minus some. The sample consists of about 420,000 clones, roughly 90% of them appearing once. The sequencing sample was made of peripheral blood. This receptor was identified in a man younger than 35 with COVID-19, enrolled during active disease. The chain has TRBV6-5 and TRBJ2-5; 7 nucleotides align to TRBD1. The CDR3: CASRPTGMETQYF. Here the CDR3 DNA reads TGTGCCAGCAGACCGACAGGGATGGAGACCCAGTACTTC.